This T cell receptor (beta chain) was captured in a study of cytomegalovirus exposure and HLA in healthy donors. Primers included in the PCR were 60 Vbeta and 13 Jbeta primers. The repertoire was sequenced with immunoSEQ multiplex PCR; TCRdb's copy has only in-frame clones and lacks some. The sample lists 200,000 to 300,000 clones, 84% occurring once. This sequence was found in a woman in her 40s in good health and CMV-seropositive. The sample was PBMCs.

The DNA for the CDR3 is TGTGCCATCACTAGGGACAGGGGACGGAATGAGCAGTTCTTC. Translating gives CAITRDRGRNEQFF. The chain combines TRBV10-3 with TRBJ2-1, with 10 bases that match TRBD1. The V segment lost 7 bases and the J segment 7 bases; nucleotides outside the gene matches: 7. The CDR3 is 14 amino acids. Germline values: CDR1 ENHRY, CDR2 SYGVKD.